One sample yielded the 13 T cell receptor beta chains listed below, sequenced in a study of identical twins. TCRdb reprocessed the 5' RACE reads via MiXCR and lists one record per CDR3 protein. The sample consists of 400,000 or so distinct CDR3 sequences, roughly 9% of them appearing once. Sequencing was carried out using naive T cells sorted from blood. The source is a woman in her forties or fifties in good health.

This clonotype has only a few counts. V and J are TRBV6-5 and TRBJ2-1, with 9 bases that match TRBD2. Germline assignment: CDR1 MNHEY and CDR2 SVGAGI. The CDR3 is 16 amino acids. The ends lost 0 bases at V and 3 bases at J; junction bases unmatched: 3. The CDR3 sequence: CASSYSTSGGYNEQFF. The DNA for the CDR3 is TGTGCCAGCAGTTACTCGACTAGCGGAGGCTACAATGAGCAGTTCTTC.

This clonotype was recorded at least ten times. This chain connects TRBV29-1 to TRBJ2-1; the D gene is possibly TRBD1 (6 bases). V lost 8 bases and J lost 5, with 10 bases in between. This CDR3 is 11 amino acids long. The germline V gene has CDR1 SQVTM and CDR2 ANQGSEA. The CDR3 bases are TGCAGCCCAGGGGACCACAATGAGCAGTTCTTC. Its protein is CSPGDHNEQFF.

This clonotype appeared a few times. The genes are TRBV6-2 or TRBV6-3 and TRBJ2-5, with TRBD2 matching 7 bases. V lost 5 bases, J lost 5 bases, and 14 bases stayed unmatched. Germline V gene lookup returns CDR1 MNHEY and CDR2 SVGEGT. The CDR3 spans 16 residues. The DNA of the CDR3 is TGTGCCAGCAGTCTCCCGTATGCGGGAGTATCTGAGACCCAGTACTTC. This translates into CASSLPYAGVSETQYF.

Only a few counts were recorded for this clonotype. CDR3 in DNA: TGTGCCACCAGCAGGATGGCAGATACGCAGTATTTT. Encoded protein: CATSRMADTQYF. The V call is TRBV15, the J call TRBJ2-3; no clear D. V was pared by 3 bases and J by 4 bases, with 5 bases between. Germline V gene lookup returns CDR1 LNHNV and CDR2 YYDKDF (reference sequence). The CDR3 has 12 residues.

This clonotype was counted ten times or more. The genes are TRBV5-5 and TRBJ2-1; either TRBD1 or TRBD2 may supply D (5 bases each). Trimming removed 4 bases from V and 14 bases from J, with 22 bases in between. This CDR3 is 14 amino acids long. Germline lookup yields CDR1 SGHKS and CDR2 YYEKEE (reference sequence). The CDR3 region has the DNA TGTGCCAGCAGCCGCACCAGAGGTGGGACCCTAGAGTTCTTC. Protein: CASSRTRGGTLEFF.

CDR3 in amino acids: CASSFGTYGSPLHF. The CDR3 DNA sequence: TGTGCCAGCAGCTTTGGTACTTATGGTTCACCCCTCCACTTT. The V call is TRBV5-5, the J call TRBJ1-6; D is undetermined. There are 14 residues in the CDR3. Germline V gene sequence: CDR1 SGHKS, CDR2 YYEKEE (reference sequence). V was trimmed by 2 bases and J by 9 bases, leaving 12 bases between them.

The chain joins TRBV7-2 to TRBJ2-1; D is uncertain. Germline loops: CDR1 SGHTA, CDR2 FQGNSA. The CDR3 is made up of 16 amino acids. Trimming pared 0 bases from V and 2 bases from J, leaving 11 bases between. The CDR3 sequence: CASSLAGLGTYNEQFF. The CDR3 DNA reads as TGTGCCAGCAGCTTAGCAGGGTTAGGGACCTACAATGAGCAGTTCTTC.

The chain employs TRBV10-3 and TRBJ1-5; no clear D. V was shortened by 8 bases and J by 6 bases, with 14 bases between the two germline ends. The CDR3 length is 13 residues. Germline V gene lookup returns CDR1 ENHRY and CDR2 SYGVKD. The CDR3 loop reads CAILRGLGQPQHF. The DNA for the CDR3 is TGTGCCATCCTTCGGGGTCTAGGTCAGCCCCAGCATTTT.

This chain links TRBV5-6 with TRBJ2-3, with TRBD1 matching 8 bases. The germline V gene encodes CDR1 SGHDT and CDR2 YYEEEE. The CDR3 runs to 16 residues. V lost 1 base, J lost 0 bases, and 4 bases stayed unmatched. The CDR3 DNA sequence: TGTGCCAGCAGCTTGATGGGACAGGCGAGCACAGATACGCAGTATTTT. As protein: CASSLMGQASTDTQYF.

There are many counts of this clonotype. V gene TRBV3-1 combines with J gene TRBJ2-1, with D maybe TRBD2 (6 bases). The CDR3 spans 15 residues. Between the trimmed V and J ends, which lost 3 bases and 1 base, there was a span of 10 bases. The germline V gene has CDR1 LGHDT and CDR2 YNNKEL (reference sequence). The CDR3 loop is CASSHNSGSYNEQFF. DNA of the CDR3: TGTGCCAGCAGCCATAATAGCGGATCCTACAATGAGCAGTTCTTC.

This chain links TRBV5-1 with TRBJ2-2; D unresolved. V dropped 1 base and J dropped 4 bases, with 8 bases sitting between them. Germline V gene data show CDR1 as SGHRS and CDR2 as YFSETQ. This CDR3 spans 14 amino acids. CDR3 coding DNA: TGCGCCAGCAGCTTGAAGGGCGGCACCGGGGAGCTGTTTTTT. It encodes CASSLKGGTGELFF.

The chain combines TRBV12-3 or TRBV12-4 with TRBJ2-7; 9 nucleotides align to TRBD1. CDR3 length: 15 residues. V lost 6 bases, J lost 0 bases, and 6 bases stayed unmatched. The CDR3 DNA sequence: TGTGCCAGCAGCTTCGGACAGGGGACCTCCTACGAGCAGTACTTC. Translated, it gives CASSFGQGTSYEQYF.

This clonotype has only a few counts. The CDR3 nucleotides are TGTGCCAGCGGGAAGACAGGGTTCGAGCAGTACTTC. It is translated as CASGKTGFEQYF. The rearrangement uses TRBV9 and TRBJ2-7; TRBD1 matches 7 bases. Germline loops: CDR1 SGDLS, CDR2 YYNGEE. This CDR3 is 12 amino acids long. Germline trimming cut 7 bases from V and 6 bases from J; bases unmatched to any gene: 7.